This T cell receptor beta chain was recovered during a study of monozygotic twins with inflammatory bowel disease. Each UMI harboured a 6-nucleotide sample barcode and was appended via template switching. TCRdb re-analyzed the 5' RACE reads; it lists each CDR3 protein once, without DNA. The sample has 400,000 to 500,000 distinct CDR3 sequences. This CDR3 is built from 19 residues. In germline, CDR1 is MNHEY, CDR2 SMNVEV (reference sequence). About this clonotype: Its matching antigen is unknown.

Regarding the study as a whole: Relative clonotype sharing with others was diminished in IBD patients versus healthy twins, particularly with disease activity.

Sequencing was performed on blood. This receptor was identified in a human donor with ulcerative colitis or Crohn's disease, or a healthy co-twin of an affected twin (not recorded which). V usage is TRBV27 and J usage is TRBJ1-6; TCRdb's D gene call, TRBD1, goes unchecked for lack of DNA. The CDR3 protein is CASSFFPGQGGLRNSPLHF.